The 2 T cell receptor beta chains below were found in one sample sequenced in a study of shared clonotypes between healthy human individuals (TCRdb year 2020). Libraries were constructed by the immunoSEQ multiplex PCR assay. TCRdb holds this immuneACCESS table with in-frame rearrangements only. Some clones are missing; in checked studies, unresolved V genes explain under half, and the rest has no known cause. This sample is represented by some 2,500,000 clones; roughly 93% of them were singletons. The ten largest make up approximately 0.36% of the sample. Source material: naive CD4+ T cells from PBMCs. Sample cell subset or site, as interpreted from the label and publication: CD45RA+ positively selected. The receptors derive from a young man in good health. Some clones in this sample may be carry-over from other donors' samples.

This chain connects TRBV2 to TRBJ2-7; D gene unclear. Trimming pared 10 bases from V and 1 base from J, leaving 8 bases between. Looked up from germline, CDR1 is SNHLY and CDR2 is FYNNEI. This CDR3 contains 11 residues. The chain's CDR3 is CAIHGSYEQYF. CDR3 sequence (DNA): TGTGCCATTCACGGGTCCTACGAGCAGTACTTC.

The CDR3 DNA sequence: TGTGCCACGCGGGAGGGGGCCACAGATACGCAGTATTTT. It yields the protein CATREGATDTQYF. This chain links TRBV28 with TRBJ2-3; TRBD2 matches 9 bases. The CDR3 loop spans 13 amino acids. The V and J ends lost 10 bases and 2 bases, in that order; junction bases with no gene match: 4. Germline CDR1 is MDHEN and CDR2 is SYDVKM.